These 17 T cell receptor beta chains share one sample of origin, sequenced in a study of CD8+ T cells in alopecia areata. The sequencing template was cDNA reverse transcribed from extracted RNA. Assay used: immunoSEQ multiplex PCR; TCRdb lists only in-frame clones, some missing. In the table there are almost 250,000 clones, roughly 69% of which are singletons. Source: CD4+ T cells sorted from blood, taken at week 0. The source of these receptors is a human donor with alopecia areata.

The rearrangement joins TRBV5-4 to TRBJ2-6; D might be TRBD2 (6 bases). Per the germline V gene, CDR1 is SGHNT and CDR2 is YYREEE (reference sequence). This CDR3 comprises 18 residues. V gave up 2 bases and J gave up 0 bases, with 15 bases separating them. The CDR3 loop reads CASSFGGAAVSGANVLTF. The DNA of the CDR3 is TGTGCCAGCAGCTTTGGCGGGGCCGCCGTCTCTGGGGCCAACGTCCTGACTTTC.

The genes are TRBV29-1 and TRBJ2-5; TRBD1 matches 7 bases. CDR1 is SQVTM and CDR2 is ANQGSEA in the germline V gene. The CDR3 sequence is 12 residues long. Trimming cost V 6 bases and J 4 bases; bases outside gene matches: 5. The CDR3 loop is CSVVQGTETQYF. CDR3 DNA: TGCAGCGTGGTACAGGGGACAGAGACCCAGTACTTC.

This rearrangement joins TRBV30 to TRBJ1-6, with 7 bases identical to TRBD1. V trimming: 1 base; J trimming: 7 bases; junction bases outside the gene matches: 7. From germline, CDR1 is GTSNPN and CDR2 SVGIG (reference sequence). The CDR3 spans 15 residues. CDR3 DNA: TGTGCCTGGAGTGGAGCAGGGGGGACCAATTCACCCCTCCACTTT. As protein: CAWSGAGGTNSPLHF.

Concerning this clone itself: The sample has other DNA sequences that encode this CDR3 too. V and J are TRBV18 and TRBJ1-2; 9 nucleotides agree with TRBD1. Trimming at V came to 2 bases and at J to 4 bases, leaving 5 bases not matched to a gene. Germline-derived CDR1 and CDR2 are KGHSH and LQKENI. CDR3 length equals 15 residues. Written as DNA, the CDR3 is TGTGCCAGCTCACCATTGGACAGGGGAAGCTATGGCTACACCTTC. As protein: CASSPLDRGSYGYTF.

This clone has more than one count but fewer than ten. The rearrangement joins TRBV5-4 to TRBJ1-4; unclear D gene. Trimming cost V 0 bases and J 7 bases, with 19 bases left between them. This CDR3 is 17 amino acids long. Germline loops: CDR1 SGHNT, CDR2 YYREEE (reference sequence). The CDR3 DNA reads TGTGCCAGCAGCTTGGACCCGGCCGGGCAGTCGGGTGAAAAACTGTTTTTT. It codes for CASSLDPAGQSGEKLFF.

V and J are TRBV10-3 and TRBJ2-1; TRBD2 aligns across 7 bases. V lost 10 bases and J lost 2; bases outside the gene matches: 17. The CDR3 is 17 residues long. CDR1 and CDR2 (germline): ENHRY, SYGVKD. In DNA form, the CDR3 reads TGTGCCAGCACAAGCGGGAAGGGGTCTAATACCTACAATGAGCAGTTCTTC. Amino acids: CASTSGKGSNTYNEQFF.

The J gene is TRBJ1-2, the V gene TRBV11-2; the match to TRBD1 covers 7 bases. This CDR3 region has 13 residues. The V gene's germline CDR1 is SGHAT and CDR2 FQNNGV. V lost 5 bases, J lost 4 bases, and 4 bases stayed unmatched. The CDR3 DNA follows: TGTGCCAGCAGCCGACAGGGCCCCTATGGCTACACCTTC. As protein: CASSRQGPYGYTF.

This clone was seen repeatedly, ten times or more. The same CDR3 can be traced to other DNA sequences in this sample. The chain joins TRBV5-1 to TRBJ2-3; the D gene is possibly TRBD1 (6 bases). Germline V gives CDR1 SGHRS, CDR2 YFSETQ. CDR3 length: 13 amino acids. Deletions cut 2 bases from V and 5 bases from J, with 9 bases between. Written as DNA, the CDR3 is TGCGCCAGCAGCTTTTGGGGGCGAGATACGCAGTATTTT. Its protein is CASSFWGRDTQYF.

This clone was seen a handful of times. The J gene is TRBJ2-2, the V gene TRBV5-1; no definite D call. V lost 2 bases, J lost 2 bases, and 10 bases lay in between. This CDR3 is built from 15 residues. The germline V gene has CDR1 SGHRS and CDR2 YFSETQ. This CDR3 is CASSFQHPNTGELFF. CDR3 DNA: TGCGCCAGCAGCTTTCAGCATCCAAACACCGGGGAGCTGTTTTTT.

In its sample, this clone was seen many times. The chain combines TRBV7-9 with TRBJ1-4; no firm D call. Germline V gene data show CDR1 as SEHNR and CDR2 as FQNEAQ (reference sequence). This CDR3 has 15 amino acids. Trimming removed 5 bases from V and 3 bases from J, with 13 bases in between. CDR3 sequence reads: CASSPVTGSNEKLFF. The DNA of the CDR3 is TGTGCCAGCAGCCCCGTAACGGGGTCTAATGAAAAACTGTTTTTT.

The rearrangement joins TRBV29-1 to TRBJ1-2; D possibly corresponds to TRBD1 (6 bases). Trimming shortened V by 7 bases and J by 6 bases, and 18 bases separated the two germline ends. CDR1 and CDR2 (germline): SQVTM, ANQGSEA. This CDR3 has 13 residues. The CDR3 sequence is CSATTTGVDGYTF. CDR3 bases: TGCAGCGCTACTACGACAGGCGTGGATGGCTACACCTTC.

The chain is built from TRBV29-1 and TRBJ2-7, with D possibly TRBD2 on 6 matching bases. V was cut by 4 bases and J by 2 bases, with 9 bases left in between. The CDR3 covers 12 residues. The germline gives CDR1 SQVTM, CDR2 ANQGSEA. The CDR3 nucleotides are TGCAGCGTTGCGGAGGGGCCCTACGAGCAGTACTTC. It codes for CSVAEGPYEQYF.

The chain is built from TRBV27 and TRBJ2-7, with D perhaps TRBD2 (5 bases). There are 14 residues in the CDR3. The germline CDR1 and CDR2 sequences are MNHEY and SMNVEV (reference sequence). Trimming shortened V by 6 bases and J by 4 bases, and 16 bases separated the two germline ends. CDR3 residues: CASSTTPGVYEQYF. Written as DNA, the CDR3 is TGTGCCAGCAGCACAACCCCCGGGGTATACGAGCAGTACTTC.

The J gene is TRBJ2-3, the V gene TRBV9; D ambiguous. The germline V gene encodes CDR1 SGDLS and CDR2 YYNGEE. Deletions cut 4 bases from V and 2 bases from J, with 11 bases between. The CDR3 has 14 residues. CDR3 sequence reads: CASSPTANTDTQYF. DNA for the CDR3: TGTGCCAGCAGCCCTACAGCGAACACAGATACGCAGTATTTT.

V usage is TRBV7-9 and J usage is TRBJ2-2; TRBD1 aligns across 11 bases. The trim removed 5 bases at V and 3 bases at J, leaving 14 bases unmatched. CDR1 is SEHNR, CDR2 FQNEAQ, per germline (reference sequence). CDR3 size: 19 residues. CDR3 nucleotide sequence: TGTGCCAGCAGCCCCCGAACCTGGACAGGGGGCGAGGACACCGGGGAGCTGTTTTTT. This codes for CASSPRTWTGGEDTGELFF. Together with reference TRBV7-9 and TRBJ2-2, the CDR3 gives the full variable domain: DTGVSQNPRHKITKRGQNVTFRCDPISEHNRLYWYRQTLGQGPEFLTYFQNEAQLEKSRLLSDRFSAERPKGSFSTLEIQRTEQGDSAMYLCASSPRTWTGGEDTGELFFGEGSRLTVL.

V gene TRBV30 combines with J gene TRBJ1-3; no firm D call. Looked up from germline, CDR1 is GTSNPN and CDR2 is SVGIG (reference sequence). The germline V and J ends were trimmed by 4 bases and 4 bases, with 11 bases remaining between them. The CDR3 consists of 13 residues. CDR3: CAWTSSLGNTIYF. The CDR3 DNA reads as TGTGCCTGGACCTCGTCCCTCGGAAACACCATATATTTT.

This rearrangement joins TRBV7-9 to TRBJ2-1; no definite D call. Trimming stripped 5 bases from V and 5 bases from J, with 16 bases between. The CDR3 has 15 residues. In germline, CDR1 is SEHNR, CDR2 FQNEAQ (reference sequence). CDR3 protein: CASSLGPSQDNEQFF. The CDR3 coding sequence is TGTGCCAGCAGCCTCGGACCGAGCCAAGACAATGAGCAGTTCTTC.